Described below is a single T cell receptor beta chain sequence and its context. What it binds is unknown. This sample stems from a study of PD-L1 blockade in urothelial cancer. Study observations and caveats: The study found that durable-benefit patients expanded tumor-associated blood clones more at 3 weeks.

The germline V gene encodes CDR1 SGHKS and CDR2 YYEKEE (reference sequence). There are 14 residues in the CDR3. The ends lost 5 bases at V and 6 bases at J; junction bases unmatched: 7. Time point indicated: pretreatment peripheral blood. It was locally advanced or metastatic urothelial carcinoma that patients had. Samples were collected from each patient before treatment and during treatment. Each patient gave between 1 and 8 of them in total. Synthetic analogs of TCR templates were spiked into every PCR. Repertoires were generated with immunoSEQ multiplex PCR, while TCRdb's copy carries only in-frame clones and drops some. The data show around 63,000 clones, 75% to 85% seen once.

The sequence came from a man in his 70s with urothelial cancer. Source: PBMCs, taken around atezolizumab (anti-PD-L1) treatment. The rearrangement links TRBV5-5 to TRBJ1-4, with 7 bases that match TRBD1. The CDR3 protein is CASRPGQRDEKLFF. The DNA of the CDR3 is TGTGCCAGCAGGCCGGGACAGAGGGATGAAAAACTGTTTTTT. The full variable domain, rest sourced from reference TRBV5-5 and TRBJ1-4, is DAGVTQSPTHLIKTRGQQVTLRCSPISGHKSVSWYQQVLGQGPQFIFQYYEKEERGRGNFPDRFSARQFPNYSSELNVNALLLGDSALYLCASRPGQRDEKLFFGSGTQLSVL.